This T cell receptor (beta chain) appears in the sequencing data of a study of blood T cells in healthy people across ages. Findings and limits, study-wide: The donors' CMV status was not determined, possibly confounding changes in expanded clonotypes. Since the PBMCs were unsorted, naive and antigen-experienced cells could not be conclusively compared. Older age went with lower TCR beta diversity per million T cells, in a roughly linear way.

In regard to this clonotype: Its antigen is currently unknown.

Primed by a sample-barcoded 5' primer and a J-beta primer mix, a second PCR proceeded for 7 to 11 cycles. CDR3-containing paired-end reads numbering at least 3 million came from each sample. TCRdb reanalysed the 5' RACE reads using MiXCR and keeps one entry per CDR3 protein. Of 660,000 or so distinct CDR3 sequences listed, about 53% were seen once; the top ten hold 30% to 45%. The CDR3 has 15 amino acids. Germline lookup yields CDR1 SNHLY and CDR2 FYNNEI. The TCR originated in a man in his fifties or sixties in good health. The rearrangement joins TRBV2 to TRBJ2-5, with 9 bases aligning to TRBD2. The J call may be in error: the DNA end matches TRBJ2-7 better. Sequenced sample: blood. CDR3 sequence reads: CASSERLAENYEQYF. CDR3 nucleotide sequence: TGTGCCAGCAGTGAAAGACTAGCGGAGAACTACGAGCAGTACTTC.